These T cell receptor beta chains were read from a single sample in a study of molecular identifiers for immune sequencing clone quantification. MiXCR was run by TCRdb on the PCR reads, yielding one entry per CDR3 protein. The sample has a few hundred thousand distinct CDR3 sequences; approximately 25% are singletons. The sample taken for sequencing was naive CD8+ T cells from blood, with Jurkat cell RNA spiked in. Every receptor here comes from a human donor in good health. Some libraries in this study had Jurkat cell RNA spiked in. Both conserved end residues are part of each CDR3. Each record gives: J gene, V gene, D gene, clone size, CDR3 protein. D genes are given only for firm matches. Clone size is stated in some rows and not others, as once, few, many or a class when expanded.

j_gene: TRBJ2-3; v_gene: TRBV7-9; d_gene: TRBD2; abundance: few; CDR3aa: CASRRNSGGAVDTQYF
j_gene: TRBJ2-7; v_gene: TRBV7-9; d_gene: TRBD1; abundance: NA; CDR3aa: CASSPGTGVWYEQYF
j_gene: TRBJ2-7; v_gene: TRBV7-9; d_gene: TRBD2; abundance: many; CDR3aa: CASSAPGGKEQYF
j_gene: TRBJ2-5; v_gene: TRBV4-3; d_gene: NA; abundance: many; CDR3aa: CASSQDLTGQETQYF
j_gene: TRBJ1-2; v_gene: TRBV5-6; d_gene: NA; abundance: NA; CDR3aa: CASSPPLGVNYGYTF
j_gene: TRBJ2-5; v_gene: TRBV27; d_gene: NA; abundance: many; CDR3aa: CASSLSGREETQYF
j_gene: TRBJ2-7; v_gene: TRBV7-6; d_gene: NA; abundance: NA; CDR3aa: CASSPVGALAYEQYF
j_gene: TRBJ2-1; v_gene: TRBV7-9; d_gene: NA; abundance: NA; CDR3aa: CASSQAGGVSYNEQFF
j_gene: TRBJ2-3; v_gene: TRBV5-1; d_gene: NA; abundance: many; CDR3aa: CASSLEVALADTQYF
j_gene: TRBJ2-5; v_gene: TRBV5-4; d_gene: NA; abundance: NA; CDR3aa: CASSPRAEETQYF
j_gene: TRBJ2-7; v_gene: TRBV7-6; d_gene: TRBD2; abundance: many; CDR3aa: CASSSTSGGLDEQYF
j_gene: TRBJ2-5; v_gene: TRBV12-5; d_gene: TRBD2; abundance: NA; CDR3aa: CASAEREGEETQHF
j_gene: TRBJ1-2; v_gene: TRBV2; d_gene: TRBD1; abundance: NA; CDR3aa: CASKGQGGYGYTF
j_gene: TRBJ2-3; v_gene: TRBV6-2/TRBV6-3; d_gene: NA; abundance: NA; CDR3aa: CASSYRSSTGTQYF
j_gene: TRBJ1-4; v_gene: TRBV4-1; d_gene: TRBD1; abundance: NA; CDR3aa: CASSQLGQGVQNEKLLF
j_gene: TRBJ2-1; v_gene: TRBV19; d_gene: NA; abundance: NA; CDR3aa: CASSIATYNEQFF
j_gene: TRBJ2-7; v_gene: TRBV20-1; d_gene: NA; abundance: NA; CDR3aa: CSAALGSYEQYF
j_gene: TRBJ2-7; v_gene: TRBV9; d_gene: TRBD1; abundance: few; CDR3aa: CASSAGQAVSYEQYF
j_gene: TRBJ2-3; v_gene: TRBV30; d_gene: NA; abundance: NA; CDR3aa: CAWSARGGTQYF
j_gene: TRBJ2-1; v_gene: TRBV18; d_gene: TRBD1; abundance: NA; CDR3aa: CASSRKHPGTAYNEQFF
j_gene: TRBJ2-7; v_gene: TRBV6-6; d_gene: NA; abundance: few; CDR3aa: CASSYSSRTVTYEQYF
j_gene: TRBJ2-7; v_gene: TRBV6-2/TRBV6-3; d_gene: NA; abundance: NA; CDR3aa: CASAVSYEQYF
j_gene: TRBJ2-5; v_gene: TRBV6-2/TRBV6-3; d_gene: NA; abundance: few; CDR3aa: CASSYRGGPGQYF
j_gene: TRBJ2-1; v_gene: TRBV11-2; d_gene: TRBD1; abundance: NA; CDR3aa: CASSQTGTGVYNERFF
j_gene: TRBJ2-1; v_gene: TRBV5-1; d_gene: NA; abundance: many; CDR3aa: CASGPGSAASYNEQFF
j_gene: TRBJ2-1; v_gene: TRBV5-8; d_gene: NA; abundance: NA; CDR3aa: CASSSRDNAGEQFF
j_gene: TRBJ2-7; v_gene: TRBV20-1; d_gene: NA; abundance: NA; CDR3aa: CSANFLVVASYEQYF
j_gene: TRBJ2-3; v_gene: TRBV4-1; d_gene: TRBD2; abundance: few; CDR3aa: CASSQDPVASGATDTQYF
j_gene: TRBJ2-7; v_gene: TRBV7-9; d_gene: TRBD1; abundance: NA; CDR3aa: CASSLAADRDDEQYF
j_gene: TRBJ1-2; v_gene: TRBV4-3; d_gene: NA; abundance: few; CDR3aa: CASSQDTAIPNYGYTF
j_gene: TRBJ2-7; v_gene: TRBV29-1; d_gene: TRBD1; abundance: many; CDR3aa: CSVGKFPGQGEASYEQYF
j_gene: TRBJ1-1; v_gene: TRBV7-6; d_gene: NA; abundance: NA; CDR3aa: CASSLARTGLRTEAFF
j_gene: TRBJ2-7; v_gene: TRBV21-1; d_gene: NA; abundance: few; CDR3aa: CASSKANGPAALSEQYF
j_gene: TRBJ1-5; v_gene: TRBV28; d_gene: NA; abundance: NA; CDR3aa: CTSSPRGQPQHF
j_gene: TRBJ2-3; v_gene: TRBV7-6; d_gene: TRBD1; abundance: few; CDR3aa: CASSHGQGAFPDTQYF
j_gene: TRBJ2-5; v_gene: TRBV29-1; d_gene: TRBD2; abundance: NA; CDR3aa: CSVEKYGRAGRGFSEAQYF
j_gene: TRBJ2-7; v_gene: TRBV5-6; d_gene: NA; abundance: NA; CDR3aa: CASSPTTRVYEQYF
j_gene: TRBJ2-3; v_gene: TRBV7-9; d_gene: TRBD2; abundance: few; CDR3aa: CASSYLAGGLTDTQYF
j_gene: TRBJ2-7; v_gene: TRBV19; d_gene: NA; abundance: NA; CDR3aa: CASSIVPHEQYF
j_gene: TRBJ2-3; v_gene: TRBV6-2/TRBV6-3; d_gene: NA; abundance: NA; CDR3aa: CASSYQGTDTQYF
j_gene: TRBJ1-3; v_gene: TRBV9; d_gene: NA; abundance: few; CDR3aa: CASSVEGSSGNTIYF
j_gene: TRBJ2-6; v_gene: TRBV13; d_gene: NA; abundance: NA; CDR3aa: CASSTLRASGANVLTF
j_gene: TRBJ2-1; v_gene: TRBV12-3/TRBV12-4; d_gene: TRBD1; abundance: NA; CDR3aa: CASSLKGQGLSSYNEQFF
j_gene: TRBJ1-5; v_gene: TRBV7-9; d_gene: NA; abundance: many; CDR3aa: CASSHASNQPQHF
j_gene: TRBJ1-5; v_gene: TRBV7-9; d_gene: NA; abundance: many; CDR3aa: CASSPGQFENQPQHF
j_gene: TRBJ2-7; v_gene: TRBV27; d_gene: NA; abundance: NA; CDR3aa: CASSREWRFNYEQYF
j_gene: TRBJ2-1; v_gene: TRBV30; d_gene: NA; abundance: NA; CDR3aa: CAWSIVGTHNEQFF